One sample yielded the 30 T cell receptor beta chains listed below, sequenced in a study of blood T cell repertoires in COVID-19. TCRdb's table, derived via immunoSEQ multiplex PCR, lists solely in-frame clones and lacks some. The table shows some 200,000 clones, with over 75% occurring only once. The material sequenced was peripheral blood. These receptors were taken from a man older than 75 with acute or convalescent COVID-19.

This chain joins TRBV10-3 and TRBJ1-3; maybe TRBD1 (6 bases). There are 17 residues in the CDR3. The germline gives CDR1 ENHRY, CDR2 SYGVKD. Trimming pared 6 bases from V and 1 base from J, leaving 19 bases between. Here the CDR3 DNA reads TGTGCCATCAGGGATGTCGGCAGGGGCAGGTCTGGAAACACCATATATTTT. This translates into CAIRDVGRGRSGNTIYF.

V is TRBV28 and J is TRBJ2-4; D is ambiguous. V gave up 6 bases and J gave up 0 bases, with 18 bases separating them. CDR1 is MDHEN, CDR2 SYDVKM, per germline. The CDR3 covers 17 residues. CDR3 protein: CASRTGFISRAKNIQYF. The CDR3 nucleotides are TGTGCCAGCAGAACGGGTTTTATTAGTCGAGCCAAAAACATTCAGTACTTC.

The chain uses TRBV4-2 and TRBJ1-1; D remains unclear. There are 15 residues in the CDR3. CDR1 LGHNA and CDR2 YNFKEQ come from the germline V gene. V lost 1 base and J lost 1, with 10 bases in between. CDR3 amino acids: CASSQGQVGNTEAFF. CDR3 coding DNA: TGTGCCAGCAGCCAAGGACAAGTTGGGAACACTGAAGCTTTCTTT.

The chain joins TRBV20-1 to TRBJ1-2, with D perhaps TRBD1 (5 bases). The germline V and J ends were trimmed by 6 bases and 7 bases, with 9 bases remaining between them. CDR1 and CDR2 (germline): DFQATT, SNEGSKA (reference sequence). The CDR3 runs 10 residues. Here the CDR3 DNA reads TGCAGTGCGGGGGGGGTTGGCTACACCTTC. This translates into CSAGGVGYTF.

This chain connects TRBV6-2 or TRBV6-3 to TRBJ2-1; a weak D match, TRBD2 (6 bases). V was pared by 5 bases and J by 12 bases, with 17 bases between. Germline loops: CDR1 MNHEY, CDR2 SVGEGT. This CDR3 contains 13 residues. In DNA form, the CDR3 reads TGTGCCAGCAGTCAGAGGGGATTGGGGGGGCAGTTCTTC. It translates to CASSQRGLGGQFF.

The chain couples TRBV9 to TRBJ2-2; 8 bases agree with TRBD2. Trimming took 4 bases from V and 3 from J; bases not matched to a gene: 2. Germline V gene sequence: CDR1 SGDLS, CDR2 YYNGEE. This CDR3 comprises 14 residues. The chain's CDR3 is CASSREGYTGELFF. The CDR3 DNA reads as TGTGCCAGCAGCCGGGAGGGGTACACCGGGGAGCTGTTTTTT.

The CDR3 nucleotides are TGTGCCAGCAGCCGGGGGTCTGGAAACACCATATATTTT. It codes for CASSRGSGNTIYF. V gene TRBV5-8 combines with J gene TRBJ1-3; the D gene is possibly TRBD1 (5 bases). Germline lookup yields CDR1 SGHTS and CDR2 YDEGEE. V was pared by 4 bases and J by 1 base, with 6 bases between. This CDR3 region has 13 residues.

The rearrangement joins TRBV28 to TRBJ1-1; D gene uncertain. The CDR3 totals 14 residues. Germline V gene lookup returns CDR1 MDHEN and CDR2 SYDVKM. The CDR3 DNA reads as TGTGCTTCAGCGCGTCCAACATTGGGCACTGAAGCTTTCTTT. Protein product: CASARPTLGTEAFF. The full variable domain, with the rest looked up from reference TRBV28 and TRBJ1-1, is DVKVTQSSRYLVKRTGEKVFLECVQDMDHENMFWYRQDPGLGLRLIYFSYDVKMKEKGDIPEGYSVSREKKERFSLILESASTNQTSMYLCASARPTLGTEAFFGQGTRLTVV.

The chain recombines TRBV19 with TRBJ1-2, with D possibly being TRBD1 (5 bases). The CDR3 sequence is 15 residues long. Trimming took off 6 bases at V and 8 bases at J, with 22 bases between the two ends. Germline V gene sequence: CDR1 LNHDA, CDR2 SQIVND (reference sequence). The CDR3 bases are TGTGCCAGTAGACCCTCACAGGAGTCCTCCTCAGGCTACACCTTC. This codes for CASRPSQESSSGYTF.

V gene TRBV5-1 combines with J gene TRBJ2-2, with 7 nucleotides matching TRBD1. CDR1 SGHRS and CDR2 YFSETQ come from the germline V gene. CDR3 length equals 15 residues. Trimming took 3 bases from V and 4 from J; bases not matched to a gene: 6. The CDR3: CASSSSYRGTGELFF. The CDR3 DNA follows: TGCGCCAGCAGCTCTTCTTACAGGGGCACCGGGGAGCTGTTTTTT.

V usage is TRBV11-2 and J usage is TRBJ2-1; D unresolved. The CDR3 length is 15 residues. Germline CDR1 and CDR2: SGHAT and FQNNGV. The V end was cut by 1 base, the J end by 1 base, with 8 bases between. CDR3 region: CASSLAWQSYNEQFF. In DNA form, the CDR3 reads TGTGCCAGCAGCTTAGCGTGGCAGTCCTACAATGAGCAGTTCTTC.

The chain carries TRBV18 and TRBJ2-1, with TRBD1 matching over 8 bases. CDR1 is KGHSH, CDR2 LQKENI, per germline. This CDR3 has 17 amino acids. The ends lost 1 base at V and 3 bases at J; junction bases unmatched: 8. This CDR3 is CASSPRETGVFYNEQFF. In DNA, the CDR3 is TGTGCCAGCTCACCACGTGAGACAGGGGTTTTCTACAATGAGCAGTTCTTC.

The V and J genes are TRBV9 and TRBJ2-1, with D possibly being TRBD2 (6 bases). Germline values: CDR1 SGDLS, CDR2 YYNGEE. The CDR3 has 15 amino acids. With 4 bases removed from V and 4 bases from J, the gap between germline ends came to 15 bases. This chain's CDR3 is CASSRGSGTYNEQFF. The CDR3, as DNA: TGTGCCAGCAGCAGGGGTAGCGGTACTTACAATGAGCAGTTCTTC. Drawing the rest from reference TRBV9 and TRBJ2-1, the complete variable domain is DSGVTQTPKHLITATGQRVTLRCSPRSGDLSVYWYQQSLDQGLQFLIQYYNGEERAKGNILERFSAQQFPDLHSELNLSSLELGDSALYFCASSRGSGTYNEQFFGPGTRLTVL.

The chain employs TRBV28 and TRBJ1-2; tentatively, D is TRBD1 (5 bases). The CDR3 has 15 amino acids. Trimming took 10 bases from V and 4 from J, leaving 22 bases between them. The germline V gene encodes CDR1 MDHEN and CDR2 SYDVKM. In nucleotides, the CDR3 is TGTGCCATCTCGGGAGCGGGACCACAGACCTATGGCTACACCTTC. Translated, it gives CAISGAGPQTYGYTF.

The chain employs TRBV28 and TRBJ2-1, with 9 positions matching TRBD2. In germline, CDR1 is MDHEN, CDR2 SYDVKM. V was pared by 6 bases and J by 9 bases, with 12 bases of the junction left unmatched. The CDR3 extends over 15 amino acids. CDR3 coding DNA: TGTGCCAGCAGATCGAGCGGGAGGACCCCCAGTGAGCAGTTCTTC. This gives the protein CASRSSGRTPSEQFF.

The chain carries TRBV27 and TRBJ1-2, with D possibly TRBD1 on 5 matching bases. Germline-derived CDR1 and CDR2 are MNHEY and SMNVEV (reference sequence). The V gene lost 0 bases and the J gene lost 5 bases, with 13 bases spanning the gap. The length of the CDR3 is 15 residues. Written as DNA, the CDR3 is TGTGCCAGCAGTTTATCTAACAGGAACTCTTATGGCTACACCTTC. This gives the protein CASSLSNRNSYGYTF.

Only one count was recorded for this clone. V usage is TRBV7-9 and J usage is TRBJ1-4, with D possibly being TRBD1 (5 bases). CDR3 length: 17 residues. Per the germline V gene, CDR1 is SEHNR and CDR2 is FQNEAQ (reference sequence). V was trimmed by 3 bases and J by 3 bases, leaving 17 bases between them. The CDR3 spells CASSLSRGPRPNEKLFF. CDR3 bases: TGTGCCAGCAGCTTGTCTAGGGGTCCAAGGCCTAATGAAAAACTGTTTTTT.

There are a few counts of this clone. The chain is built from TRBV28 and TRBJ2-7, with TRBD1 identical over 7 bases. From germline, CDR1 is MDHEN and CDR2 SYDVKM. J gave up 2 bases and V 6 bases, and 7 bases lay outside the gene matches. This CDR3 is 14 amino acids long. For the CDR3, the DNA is TGTGCCAGCAGGCCCGGGACAGCAGCCTACGAGCAGTACTTC. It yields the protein CASRPGTAAYEQYF.

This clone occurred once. CDR3 loop: CASRGLAGGTNTGELFF. The DNA for the CDR3 is TGCGCCAGCAGGGGACTAGCGGGAGGAACGAACACCGGGGAGCTGTTTTTT. V gene TRBV10-2 combines with J gene TRBJ2-2; 15 bases line up with TRBD2. Germline loops: CDR1 WSHSY, CDR2 SAAADI. CDR3 length: 17 residues. J was trimmed by 0 bases and V by 6 bases; bases with no gene match: 2.

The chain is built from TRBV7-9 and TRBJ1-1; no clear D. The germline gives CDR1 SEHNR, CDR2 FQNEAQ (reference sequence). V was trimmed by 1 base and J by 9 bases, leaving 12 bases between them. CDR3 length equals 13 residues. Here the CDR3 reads CASSLVEGRQAFF. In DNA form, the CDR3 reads TGTGCCAGCAGCTTAGTTGAGGGAAGACAAGCTTTCTTT.

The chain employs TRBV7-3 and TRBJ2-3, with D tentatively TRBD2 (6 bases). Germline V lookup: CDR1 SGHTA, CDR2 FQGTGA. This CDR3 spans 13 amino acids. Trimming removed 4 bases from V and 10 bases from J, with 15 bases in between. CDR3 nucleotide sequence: TGTGCCAGCAGCTCATCACGGGACTCCGCGCAGTATTTT. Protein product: CASSSSRDSAQYF.

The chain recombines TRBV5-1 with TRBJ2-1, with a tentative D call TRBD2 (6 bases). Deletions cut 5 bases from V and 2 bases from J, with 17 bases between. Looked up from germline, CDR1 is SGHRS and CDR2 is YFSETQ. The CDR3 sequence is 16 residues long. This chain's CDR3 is CASSSHGTLTYNEQFF. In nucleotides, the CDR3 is TGCGCCAGCAGTTCCCACGGGACTCTAACCTACAATGAGCAGTTCTTC. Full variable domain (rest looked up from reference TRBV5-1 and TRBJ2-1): KAGVTQTPRYLIKTRGQQVTLSCSPISGHRSVSWYQQTPGQGLQFLFEYFSETQRNKGNFPGRFSGRQFSNSRSEMNVSTLELGDSALYLCASSSHGTLTYNEQFFGPGTRLTVL.

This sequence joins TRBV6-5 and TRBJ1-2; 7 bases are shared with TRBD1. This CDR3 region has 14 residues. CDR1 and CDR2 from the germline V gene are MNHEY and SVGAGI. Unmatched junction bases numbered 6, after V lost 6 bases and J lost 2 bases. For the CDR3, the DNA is TGTGCCAGCAGCGACAGGGCCCGAAACTATGGCTACACCTTC. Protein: CASSDRARNYGYTF.

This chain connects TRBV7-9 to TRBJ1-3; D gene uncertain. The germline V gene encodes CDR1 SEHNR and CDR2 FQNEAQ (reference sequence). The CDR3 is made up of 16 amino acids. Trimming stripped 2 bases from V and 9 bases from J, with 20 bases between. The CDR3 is CASSLIVVGSGGTIYF. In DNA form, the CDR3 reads TGTGCCAGCAGCTTAATCGTGGTAGGGAGCGGCGGCACCATATATTTT.

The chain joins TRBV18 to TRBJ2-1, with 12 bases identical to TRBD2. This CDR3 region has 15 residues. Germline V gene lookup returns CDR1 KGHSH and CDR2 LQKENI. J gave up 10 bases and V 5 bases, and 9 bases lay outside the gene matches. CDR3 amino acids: CASSKTGTSGFEQFF. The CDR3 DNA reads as TGTGCCAGCTCAAAGACCGGGACTAGCGGGTTCGAGCAGTTCTTC.

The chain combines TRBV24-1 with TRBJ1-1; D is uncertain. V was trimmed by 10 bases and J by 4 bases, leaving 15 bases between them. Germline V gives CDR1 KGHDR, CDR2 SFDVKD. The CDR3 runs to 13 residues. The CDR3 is CATRLQQSTEAFF. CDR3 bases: TGTGCCACAAGACTACAGCAGAGCACTGAAGCTTTCTTT.

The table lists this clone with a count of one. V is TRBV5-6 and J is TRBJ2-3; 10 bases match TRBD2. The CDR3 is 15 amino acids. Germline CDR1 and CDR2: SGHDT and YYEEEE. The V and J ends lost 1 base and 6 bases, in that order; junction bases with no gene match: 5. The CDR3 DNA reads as TGTGCCAGCAGCTTGACTAGCGGGGCTCGGGATACGCAGTATTTT. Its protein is CASSLTSGARDTQYF.

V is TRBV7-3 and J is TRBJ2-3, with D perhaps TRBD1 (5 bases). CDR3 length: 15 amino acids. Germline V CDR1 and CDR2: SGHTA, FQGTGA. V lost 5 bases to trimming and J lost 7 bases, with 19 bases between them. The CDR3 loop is CASSHTPGDSYTQYF. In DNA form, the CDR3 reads TGTGCCAGCAGCCACACTCCGGGCGACAGTTATACGCAGTATTTT.

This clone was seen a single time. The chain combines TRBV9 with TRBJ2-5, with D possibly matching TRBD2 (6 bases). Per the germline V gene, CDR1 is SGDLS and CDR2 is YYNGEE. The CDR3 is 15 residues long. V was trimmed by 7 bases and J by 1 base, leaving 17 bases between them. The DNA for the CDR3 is TGTGCCAGCGCGTCCCTACCGGGAGCCCAAGAGACCCAGTACTTC. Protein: CASASLPGAQETQYF.

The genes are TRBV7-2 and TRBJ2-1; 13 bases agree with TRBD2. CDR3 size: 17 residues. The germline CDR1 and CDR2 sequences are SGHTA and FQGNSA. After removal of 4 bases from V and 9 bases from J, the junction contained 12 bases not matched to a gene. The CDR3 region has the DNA TGTGCCAGCAGCTCGACAAGGACTAGCGGGAGCCATGGTGAGCAGTTCTTC. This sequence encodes CASSSTRTSGSHGEQFF.